A selection of T cell receptor beta chains follows, all from one sample in a study of blood T cell repertoires in COVID-19. The repertoire was sequenced with immunoSEQ multiplex PCR; TCRdb's copy has only in-frame clones and lacks some. The sample consists of hundreds of thousands of clones, about 90% of them appearing once. Source material: peripheral blood. The source of these receptors is a woman aged 40 to 50 who had recovered from COVID-19. CDR3s include the opening cysteine and the closing phenylalanine or tryptophan.

J gene | V gene | CDR3 protein
TRBJ1-5 | TRBV6-2/TRBV6-3 | CASSYGGRVGDQPQHF
TRBJ2-5 | TRBV4-2 | CASSQVLAEQETQYF
TRBJ2-5 | TRBV12-3/TRBV12-4 | CASSLGLQETQYF
TRBJ1-4 | TRBV2 | CASTWDRDKEKLFF
TRBJ2-1 | TRBV29-1 | CSVAGGQGPDEQFF
TRBJ2-3 | TRBV25-1 | CASSDWAGGTQYF
TRBJ2-2 | TRBV6-1 | CASSGRTGGGTGELFF
TRBJ1-4 | TRBV19 | CASSAGGSWEKLFF
TRBJ2-7 | TRBV11-2 | CASSLGAGDEQYF
TRBJ1-6 | TRBV27 | CASSFFESSYNSPLHF
TRBJ2-7 | TRBV27 | CASSLSRGSYEQYF
TRBJ1-1 | TRBV5-1 | CASSFWTDTEAFF
TRBJ2-1 | TRBV18 | CASSRFSGGAYNEQFF
TRBJ2-7 | TRBV7-2 | CASSLEWGDSYEQYF
TRBJ2-1 | TRBV5-4 | CASSTGGPSSYNEQFF
TRBJ2-7 | TRBV21-1 | CASPLTLYEQYF
TRBJ1-2 | TRBV27 | CASSLTVNYGYTF
TRBJ1-5 | TRBV30 | CAWTGQDNQPQHF
TRBJ2-3 | TRBV7-6 | CASSLRASSTDTQYF
TRBJ2-5 | TRBV11-3 | CASSLATDAERETQYF
TRBJ2-3 | TRBV5-1 | CASSLAGQGSPDTQYF